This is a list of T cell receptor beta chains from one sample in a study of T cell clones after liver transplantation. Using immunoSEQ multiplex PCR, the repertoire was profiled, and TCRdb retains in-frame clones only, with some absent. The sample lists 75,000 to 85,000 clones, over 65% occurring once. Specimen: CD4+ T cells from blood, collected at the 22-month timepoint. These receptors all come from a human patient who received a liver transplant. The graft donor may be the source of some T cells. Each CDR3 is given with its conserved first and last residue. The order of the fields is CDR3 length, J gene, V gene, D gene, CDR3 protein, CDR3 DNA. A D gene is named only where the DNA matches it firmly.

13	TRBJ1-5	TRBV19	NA	CASSMAEHQPQHF	TGTGCCAGTAGTATGGCAGAACATCAGCCCCAGCATTTT
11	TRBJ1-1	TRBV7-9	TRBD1	CASRDRAEAFF	TGTGCCAGCAGGGACAGGGCCGAAGCTTTCTTT
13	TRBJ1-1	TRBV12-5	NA	CASGFARNAEAFF	TGTGCTAGTGGTTTCGCCCGAAACGCTGAAGCTTTCTTT
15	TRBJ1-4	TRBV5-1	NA	CASSLAGGTNEKLFF	TGCGCCAGCAGCTTGGCGGGAGGAACTAATGAAAAACTGTTTTTT
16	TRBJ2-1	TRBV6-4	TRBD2	CASSFSRGGANNEQFF	TGTGCCAGCAGTTTTTCCCGCGGGGGGGCTAACAATGAGCAGTTCTTC
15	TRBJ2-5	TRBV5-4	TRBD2	CASSAVSGGQETQYF	TGTGCCAGCAGCGCCGTCAGCGGGGGCCAAGAGACCCAGTACTTC
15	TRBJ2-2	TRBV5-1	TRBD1	CASSLDRGPTGELFF	TGCGCCAGCAGCCTGGACAGGGGTCCCACCGGGGAGCTGTTTTTT
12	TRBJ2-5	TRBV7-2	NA	CASSLEVETQYF	TGTGCCAGCAGCTTAGAGGTGGAGACCCAGTACTTC
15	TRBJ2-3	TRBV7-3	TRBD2	CASSFSPGEGDTQYF	TGTGCCAGCAGCTTTTCTCCGGGGGAGGGAGATACGCAGTATTTT
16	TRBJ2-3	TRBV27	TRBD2	CASSRRLAGVTDTQYF	TGTGCCAGCAGTCGACGACTAGCGGGAGTCACAGATACGCAGTATTTT
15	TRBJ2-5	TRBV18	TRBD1	CASSPYGTGGETQYF	TGTGCCAGCTCACCATATGGGACAGGGGGTGAGACCCAGTACTTC
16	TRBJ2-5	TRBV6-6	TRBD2	CASKGKLAEQWETQYF	TGTGCCAGCAAGGGAAAACTAGCGGAGCAATGGGAGACCCAGTACTTC
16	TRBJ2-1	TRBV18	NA	CASSPRAADSYNEQFF	TGTGCCAGCTCACCTAGGGCAGCAGATTCCTACAATGAGCAGTTCTTC